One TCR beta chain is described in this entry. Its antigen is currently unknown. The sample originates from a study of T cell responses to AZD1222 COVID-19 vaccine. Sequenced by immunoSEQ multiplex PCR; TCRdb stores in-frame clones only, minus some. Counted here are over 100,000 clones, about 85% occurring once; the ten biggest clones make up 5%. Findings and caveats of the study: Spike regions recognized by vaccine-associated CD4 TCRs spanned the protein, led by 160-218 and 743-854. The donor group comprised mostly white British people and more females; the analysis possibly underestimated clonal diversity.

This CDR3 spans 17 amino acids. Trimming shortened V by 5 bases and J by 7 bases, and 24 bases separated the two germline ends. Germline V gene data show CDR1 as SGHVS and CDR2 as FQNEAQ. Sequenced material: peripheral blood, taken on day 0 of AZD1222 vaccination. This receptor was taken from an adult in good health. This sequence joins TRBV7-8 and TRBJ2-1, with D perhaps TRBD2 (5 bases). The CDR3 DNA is TGTGCCAGCAGCCCCCAACCGACTACACCGGGCTATAATGAGCAGTTCTTC. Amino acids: CASSPQPTTPGYNEQFF. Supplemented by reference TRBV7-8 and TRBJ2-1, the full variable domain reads GAGVSQSPRYKVAKRGQDVALRCDPISGHVSLFWYQQALGQGPEFLTYFQNEAQLDKSGLPSDRFFAERPEGSVSTLKIQRTQQEDSAVYLCASSPQPTTPGYNEQFFGPGTRLTVL.